This TCR beta chain was sequenced during a study of T cells after yellow fever vaccination. Whole-study results and caveats: Reappearance after the booster was seen for most primary-vaccination clones, at more than 95% CD4 and around 88% CD8.

TCR cDNA was made by 5'RACE template switching, adding a universal primer site and UMIs. MiXCR, run by TCRdb on the 5' RACE reads, gives a single entry per CDR3 protein. Of 500,000 to 650,000 distinct CDR3 sequences listed, around an eighth were seen once; the top ten hold around 14%. The CDR3 has 18 residues. V shed 5 bases, J shed 1 base, and the junction held 8 bases outside the gene matches. Germline CDR1 is MNHEY and CDR2 is SMNVEV (reference sequence). This clonotype was recorded a few times. The antigen remains unidentified. The rearrangement joins TRBV27 to TRBJ2-3; 14 nucleotides line up with TRBD2. Sequencing used PBMCs, obtained on the day of the yellow fever booster vaccination. The clonotype comes from a man aged 30-40 years who received the YFV17D yellow fever vaccine. CDR3 loop: CASSPGTSGRLGTDTQYF. The CDR3 nucleotides read TGTGCCAGCAGTCCCGGGACTAGCGGGAGACTGGGCACAGATACGCAGTATTTT.